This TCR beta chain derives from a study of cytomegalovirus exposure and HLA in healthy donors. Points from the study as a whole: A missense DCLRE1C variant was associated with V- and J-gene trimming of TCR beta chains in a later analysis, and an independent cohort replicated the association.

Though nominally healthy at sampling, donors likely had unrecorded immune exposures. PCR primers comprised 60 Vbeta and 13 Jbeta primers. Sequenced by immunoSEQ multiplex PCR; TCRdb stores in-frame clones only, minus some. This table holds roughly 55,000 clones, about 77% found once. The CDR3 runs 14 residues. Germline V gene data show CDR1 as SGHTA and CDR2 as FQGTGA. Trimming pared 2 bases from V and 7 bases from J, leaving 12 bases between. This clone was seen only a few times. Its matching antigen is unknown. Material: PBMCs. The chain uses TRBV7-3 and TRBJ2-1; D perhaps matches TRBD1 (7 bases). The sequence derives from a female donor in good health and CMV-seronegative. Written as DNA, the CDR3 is TGTGCCAGCAGCTTAGGTCCAGGGGGGAATGAGCAGTTCTTC. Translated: CASSLGPGGNEQFF.